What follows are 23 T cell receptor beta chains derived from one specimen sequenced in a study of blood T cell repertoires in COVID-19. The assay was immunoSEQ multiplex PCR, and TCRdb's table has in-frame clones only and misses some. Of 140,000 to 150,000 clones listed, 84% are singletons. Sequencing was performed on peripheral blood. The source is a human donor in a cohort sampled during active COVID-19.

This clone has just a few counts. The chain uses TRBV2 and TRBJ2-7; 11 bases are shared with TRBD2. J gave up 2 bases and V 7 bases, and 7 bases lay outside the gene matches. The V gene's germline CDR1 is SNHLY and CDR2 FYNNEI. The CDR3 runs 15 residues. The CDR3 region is CASTRGTSGTYEQYV. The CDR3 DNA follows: TGTGCCAGCACCCGAGGGACTAGCGGTACCTACGAGCAGTACGTC.

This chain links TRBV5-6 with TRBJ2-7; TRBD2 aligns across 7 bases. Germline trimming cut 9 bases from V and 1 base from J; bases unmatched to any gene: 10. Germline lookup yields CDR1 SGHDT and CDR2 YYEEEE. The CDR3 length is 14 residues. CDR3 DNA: TGTGCCACCAGGACCGCCGGGGGGTCCTACGAGCAGTACGTC. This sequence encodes CATRTAGGSYEQYV.

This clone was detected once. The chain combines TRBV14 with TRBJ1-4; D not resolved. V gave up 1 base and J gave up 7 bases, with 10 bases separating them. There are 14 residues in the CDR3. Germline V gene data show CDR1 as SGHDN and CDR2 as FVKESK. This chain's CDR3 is CASSQALEVEKLFF. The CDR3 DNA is TGTGCCAGCAGCCAAGCTCTAGAGGTTGAAAAACTGTTTTTT.

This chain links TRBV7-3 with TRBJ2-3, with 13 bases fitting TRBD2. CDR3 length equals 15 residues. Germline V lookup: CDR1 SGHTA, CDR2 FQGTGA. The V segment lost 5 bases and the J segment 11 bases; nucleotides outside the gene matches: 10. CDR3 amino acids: CASSEQGLAGAKQYF. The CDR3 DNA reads TGTGCCAGCAGCGAACAAGGACTAGCGGGAGCCAAGCAGTATTTT.

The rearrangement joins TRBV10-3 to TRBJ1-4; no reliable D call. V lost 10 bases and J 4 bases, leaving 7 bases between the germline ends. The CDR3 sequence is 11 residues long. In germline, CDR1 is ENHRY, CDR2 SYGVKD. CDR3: CATAVNEKLFF. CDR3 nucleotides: TGTGCCACCGCGGTTAATGAAAAACTGTTTTTT.

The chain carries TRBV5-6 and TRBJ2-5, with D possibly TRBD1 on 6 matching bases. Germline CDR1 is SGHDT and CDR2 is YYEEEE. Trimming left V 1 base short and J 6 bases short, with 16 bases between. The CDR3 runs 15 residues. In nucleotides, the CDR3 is TGTGCCAGCAGCTTGACGACAACTGGGGGCAAGACCCAGTACTTC. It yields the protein CASSLTTTGGKTQYF.

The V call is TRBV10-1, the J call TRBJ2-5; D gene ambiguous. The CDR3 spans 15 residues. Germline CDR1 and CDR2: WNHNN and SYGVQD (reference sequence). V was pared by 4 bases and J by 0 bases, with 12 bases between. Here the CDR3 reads CASSGARSNQETQYF. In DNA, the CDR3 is TGCGCCAGCAGTGGCGCGCGGAGTAACCAAGAGACCCAGTACTTC.

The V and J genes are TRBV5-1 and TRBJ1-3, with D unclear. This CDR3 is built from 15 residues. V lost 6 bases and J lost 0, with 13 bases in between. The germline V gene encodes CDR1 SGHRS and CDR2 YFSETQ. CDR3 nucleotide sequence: TGCGCCAGCACGTCCGACATGTTCTCTGGAAACACCATATATTTT. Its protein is CASTSDMFSGNTIYF.

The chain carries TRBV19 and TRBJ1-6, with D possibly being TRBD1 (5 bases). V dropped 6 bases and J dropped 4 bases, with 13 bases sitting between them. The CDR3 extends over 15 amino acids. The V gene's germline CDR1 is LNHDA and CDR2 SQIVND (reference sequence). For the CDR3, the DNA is TGTGCCAGTAGGGGACTCGTTGAATATAATTCACCCCTCCACTTT. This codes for CASRGLVEYNSPLHF.

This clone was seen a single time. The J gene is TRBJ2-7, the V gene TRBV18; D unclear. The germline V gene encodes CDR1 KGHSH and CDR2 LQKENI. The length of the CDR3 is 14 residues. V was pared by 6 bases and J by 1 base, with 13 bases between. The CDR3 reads CASSPRRSSYEQYF. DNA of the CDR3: TGTGCCAGCTCCCCAAGACGGAGTTCCTACGAGCAGTACTTC.

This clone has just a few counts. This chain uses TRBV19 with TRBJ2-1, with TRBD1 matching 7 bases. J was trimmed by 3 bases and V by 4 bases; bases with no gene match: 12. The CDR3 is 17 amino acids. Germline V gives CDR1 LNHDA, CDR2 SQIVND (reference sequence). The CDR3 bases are TGTGCCAGTAGTACGGCCTCGGGGACAGCCATCTACAATGAGCAGTTCTTC. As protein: CASSTASGTAIYNEQFF.

DNA of the CDR3: TGTGCCAGCTCACCTCCTGTAAATCCTGGAAACACCATATATTTT. Protein product: CASSPPVNPGNTIYF. The genes are TRBV18 and TRBJ1-3, with D unresolved. The germline gives CDR1 KGHSH, CDR2 LQKENI. V was pared by 3 bases and J by 2 bases, with 11 bases between. The CDR3 extends over 15 amino acids. The variable domain in full, with the rest retrieved from reference TRBV18 and TRBJ1-3, is NAGVMQNPRHLVRRRGQEARLRCSPMKGHSHVYWYRQLPEEGLKFMVYLQKENIIDESGMPKERFSAEFPKEGPSILRIQQVVRGDSAAYFCASSPPVNPGNTIYFGEGSWLTVV.

The CDR3, as DNA: TGTGCCAGCAGCTCGCGACTAGCGGGAGTTTCAGAGACCCAGTACTTC. Its protein is CASSSRLAGVSETQYF. The rearrangement joins TRBV11-3 to TRBJ2-5; the match to TRBD2 covers 12 bases. The length of the CDR3 is 16 residues. Germline CDR1 is SGHNT and CDR2 is YENEEA. V dropped 4 bases and J dropped 4; count of bases not matched to a gene: 7. Together with reference TRBV11-3 and TRBJ2-5, the CDR3 gives the full variable domain: EAGVVQSPRYKIIEKKQPVAFWCNPISGHNTLYWYLQNLGQGPELLIRYENEEAVDDSQLPKDRFSAERLKGVDSTLKIQPAELGDSAVYLCASSSRLAGVSETQYFGPGTRLLVL.

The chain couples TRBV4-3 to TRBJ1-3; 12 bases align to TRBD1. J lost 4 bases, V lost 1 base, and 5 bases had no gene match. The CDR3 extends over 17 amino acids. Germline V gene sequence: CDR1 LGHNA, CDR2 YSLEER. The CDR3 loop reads CASSQGGQGAGGNTIYF. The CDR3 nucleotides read TGCGCCAGCAGCCAAGGGGGACAGGGGGCTGGGGGAAACACCATATATTTT.

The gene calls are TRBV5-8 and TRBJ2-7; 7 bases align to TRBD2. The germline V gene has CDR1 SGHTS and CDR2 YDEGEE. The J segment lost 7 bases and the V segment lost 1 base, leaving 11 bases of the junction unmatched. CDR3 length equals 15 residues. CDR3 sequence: CASSLTQRGGREQYV. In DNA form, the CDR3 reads TGTGCCAGCAGCTTGACACAGCGGGGTGGTCGAGAGCAGTACGTC.

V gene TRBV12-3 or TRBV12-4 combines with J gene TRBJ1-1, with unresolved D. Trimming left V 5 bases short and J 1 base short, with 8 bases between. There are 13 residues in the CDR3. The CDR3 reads CASSTDKNTEAFF. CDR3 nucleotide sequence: TGTGCCAGCAGTACCGACAAGAACACTGAAGCTTTCTTT.

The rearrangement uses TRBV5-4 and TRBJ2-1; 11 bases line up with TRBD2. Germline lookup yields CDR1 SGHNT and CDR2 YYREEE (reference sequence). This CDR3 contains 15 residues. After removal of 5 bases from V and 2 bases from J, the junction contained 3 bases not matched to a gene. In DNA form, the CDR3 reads TGTGCCAGCAGGGCTAGCGGGGGGCCCTACAATGAGCAGTTCTTC. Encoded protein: CASRASGGPYNEQFF.

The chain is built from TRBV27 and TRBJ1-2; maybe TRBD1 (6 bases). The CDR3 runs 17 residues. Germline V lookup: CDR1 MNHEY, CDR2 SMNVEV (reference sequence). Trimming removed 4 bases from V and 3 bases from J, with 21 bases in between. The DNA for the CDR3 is TGTGCCAGCAGTTCAGCCTCCCCCGGGACACGAGACTATGGCTACACCTTC. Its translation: CASSSASPGTRDYGYTF.

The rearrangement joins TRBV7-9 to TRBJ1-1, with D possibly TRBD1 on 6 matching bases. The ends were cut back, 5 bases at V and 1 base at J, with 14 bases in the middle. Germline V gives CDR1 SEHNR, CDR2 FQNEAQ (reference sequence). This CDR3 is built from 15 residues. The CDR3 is CASSPGQIRNTEAFF. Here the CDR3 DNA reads TGTGCCAGCAGCCCAGGACAGATCCGGAACACTGAAGCTTTCTTT.

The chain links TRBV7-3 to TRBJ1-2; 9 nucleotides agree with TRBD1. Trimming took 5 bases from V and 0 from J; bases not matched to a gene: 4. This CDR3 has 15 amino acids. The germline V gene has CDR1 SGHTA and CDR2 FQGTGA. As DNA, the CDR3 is TGTGCCAGCAGCAGAACAGGGGGCACTAACTATGGCTACACCTTC. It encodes CASSRTGGTNYGYTF.

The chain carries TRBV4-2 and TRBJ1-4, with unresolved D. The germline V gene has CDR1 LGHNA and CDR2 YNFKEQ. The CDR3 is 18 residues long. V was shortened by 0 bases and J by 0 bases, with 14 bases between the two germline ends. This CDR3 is CASSQEAPYTATNEKLFF. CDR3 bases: TGTGCCAGCAGCCAAGAAGCCCCCTACACAGCAACTAATGAAAAACTGTTTTTT.

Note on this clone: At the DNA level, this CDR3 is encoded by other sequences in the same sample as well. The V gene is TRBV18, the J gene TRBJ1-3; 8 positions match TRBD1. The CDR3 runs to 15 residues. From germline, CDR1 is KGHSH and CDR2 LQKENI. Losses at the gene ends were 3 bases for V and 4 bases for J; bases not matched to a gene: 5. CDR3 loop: CASSPGQGSGNTIYF. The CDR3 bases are TGTGCCAGCTCACCCGGACAGGGTTCGGGAAACACCATATATTTT.

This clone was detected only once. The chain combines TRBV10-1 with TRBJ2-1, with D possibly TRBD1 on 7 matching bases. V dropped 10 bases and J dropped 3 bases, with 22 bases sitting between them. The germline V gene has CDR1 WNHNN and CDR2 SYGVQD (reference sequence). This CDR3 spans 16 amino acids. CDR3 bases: TGCGCCATCAGCCAGGGGGGCGGGCCCAACTACAATGAGCAGTTCTTC. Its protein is CAISQGGGPNYNEQFF.